These 15 T cell receptor beta chains were sequenced from one sample in a study of blood T cell repertoires in COVID-19. Libraries were prepared by immunoSEQ multiplex PCR; TCRdb keeps only in-frame clonotypes and omits some of them. The repertoire holds under 60,000 clones, roughly 82% seen once, with around 7% in the top ten. The source material was peripheral blood. The receptors stem from a man aged 40-49 years with acute or convalescent COVID-19.

This sequence joins TRBV5-5 and TRBJ1-1; weak D call: TRBD1 (5 bases). V dropped 4 bases and J dropped 4 bases, with 11 bases sitting between them. The CDR3 is made up of 13 amino acids. Germline CDR1 and CDR2: SGHKS and YYEKEE (reference sequence). The DNA for the CDR3 is TGTGCCAGCAGCGTCCTGGGGGGCACTGAAGCTTTCTTT. Translated, it gives CASSVLGGTEAFF.

The chain uses TRBV2 and TRBJ2-7, with D perhaps TRBD1 (6 bases). The V end was cut by 6 bases, the J end by 7 bases, with 16 bases between. The germline V gene encodes CDR1 SNHLY and CDR2 FYNNEI. CDR3 length equals 13 residues. The CDR3 is CASRPTGMGEQYF. Written as DNA, the CDR3 is TGTGCCAGCAGGCCGACAGGAATGGGAGAGCAGTACTTC. The whole variable domain, remainder taken from reference TRBV2 and TRBJ2-7, is EPEVTQTPSHQVTQMGQEVILRCVPISNHLYFYWYRQILGQKVEFLVSFYNNEISEKSEIFDDQFSVERPDGSNFTLKIRSTKLEDSAMYFCASRPTGMGEQYFGPGTRLTVT.

The rearrangement links TRBV5-1 to TRBJ2-7; D may be TRBD2 (6 bases). Trimming took off 4 bases at V and 5 bases at J, with 13 bases between the two ends. This CDR3 is 13 amino acids long. From germline, CDR1 is SGHRS and CDR2 YFSETQ. In DNA, the CDR3 is TGCGCCAGCAGCCCAACGGGAGACCACGAGCAGTACTTC. Translating gives CASSPTGDHEQYF.

The chain carries TRBV5-4 and TRBJ2-3; 9 bases agree with TRBD2. This CDR3 region has 17 residues. J lost 4 bases, V lost 4 bases, and 13 bases had no gene match. Germline CDR1 SGHNT, CDR2 YYREEE (reference sequence). DNA of the CDR3: TGTGCCAGCAGCCCGGGCCTCGGGCGGGGGGGCGCAGATACGCAGTATTTT. Amino acids: CASSPGLGRGGADTQYF.

CDR3 nucleotides: TGTGCCAGTAGTATTAAAGGGGCCTCTGGAAACACCATATATTTT. As protein: CASSIKGASGNTIYF. The chain links TRBV19 to TRBJ1-3; the D gene is possibly TRBD1 (5 bases). V was trimmed by 3 bases and J by 0 bases, leaving 9 bases between them. This CDR3 has 15 amino acids. Germline V gene data show CDR1 as LNHDA and CDR2 as SQIVND (reference sequence).

The chain has TRBV6-2 or TRBV6-3 and TRBJ1-1, with a tentative D call TRBD1 (5 bases). From germline, CDR1 is MNHEY and CDR2 SVGEGT. This CDR3 has 13 amino acids. Between the trimmed V and J ends, which lost 5 bases and 7 bases, there was a span of 14 bases. As DNA, the CDR3 is TGTGCCAGCAGTAATCTTCGACAGTATGAAGCTTTCTTT. The encoded protein is CASSNLRQYEAFF.

The rearrangement links TRBV11-2 to TRBJ2-7, with D possibly matching TRBD1 (6 bases). The CDR3 has 15 residues. The V end lost 1 base, the J end lost 1 base, and 11 bases lay between the germline ends. Germline assignment: CDR1 SGHAT and CDR2 FQNNGV. As DNA, the CDR3 is TGTGCCAGCAGCTTAGTTCCGGACAGATCCTACGAGCAGTACTTC. Translation gives CASSLVPDRSYEQYF.

The chain recombines TRBV5-8 with TRBJ1-6; D may be TRBD1 (5 bases). This CDR3 region has 14 residues. V was clipped by 4 bases and J by 14 bases, with 19 bases between them. The germline V gene has CDR1 SGHTS and CDR2 YDEGEE. The DNA of the CDR3 is TGTGCCAGCAGCCGCGGGGTCCTATGGGGGTCCCTCCACTTT. Residues: CASSRGVLWGSLHF.

This rearrangement joins TRBV13 to TRBJ2-7; 9 bases fit TRBD1. Unmatched junction bases numbered 3, after V lost 3 bases and J lost 6 bases. CDR3 length equals 13 residues. Germline values: CDR1 PRHDT, CDR2 FYEKMQ (reference sequence). CDR3 DNA: TGTGCCAGCAGCTTCGGGACAGGGAGCGAGCAGTACTTC. Amino acids: CASSFGTGSEQYF. Combining the CDR3 with reference TRBV13 and TRBJ2-7 gives the whole variable domain AAGVIQSPRHLIKEKRETATLKCYPIPRHDTVYWYQQGPGQDPQFLISFYEKMQSDKGSIPDRFSAQQFSDYHSELNMSSLELGDSALYFCASSFGTGSEQYFGPGTRLTVT.

The chain employs TRBV5-6 and TRBJ2-7; 7 nucleotides line up with TRBD2. The germline CDR1 and CDR2 sequences are SGHDT and YYEEEE. The J segment lost 0 bases and the V segment lost 3 bases, leaving 6 bases of the junction unmatched. CDR3 length equals 15 residues. The DNA of the CDR3 is TGTGCCAGCAGCTCGGGAGGCCATAACTCCTACGAGCAGTACTTC. Protein product: CASSSGGHNSYEQYF.

The chain uses TRBV20-1 and TRBJ2-4, with D perhaps TRBD1 (5 bases). This CDR3 spans 11 amino acids. The V and J ends lost 6 bases and 3 bases respectively, with 6 bases between them. From germline, CDR1 is DFQATT and CDR2 SNEGSKA (reference sequence). Here the CDR3 DNA reads TGCAGTGCCGACAGCAAAAACATTCAGTACTTC. Amino acids: CSADSKNIQYF.

J is TRBJ2-3 and V is TRBV29-1; D perhaps matches TRBD1 (5 bases). Germline CDR1 reads SQVTM; CDR2 reads ANQGSEA. Trimming stripped 7 bases from V and 5 bases from J, with 10 bases between. This CDR3 comprises 11 residues. The CDR3 coding sequence is TGCAGCGGATCAGGGATAGATACGCAGTATTTT. Translating it yields CSGSGIDTQYF.

The chain joins TRBV12-5 to TRBJ1-2, with D maybe TRBD1 (6 bases). CDR3 length: 14 residues. Germline values: CDR1 LGHNT, CDR2 FRNRAP. Trimming shortened V by 5 bases and J by 8 bases, and 18 bases separated the two germline ends. The CDR3 reads CASGLPSRGRGYTF. The CDR3 DNA reads TGTGCTAGTGGTCTACCTAGCAGGGGCCGGGGCTACACCTTC.

The V call is TRBV11-3, the J call TRBJ2-3; 9 positions agree with TRBD2. Germline loops: CDR1 SGHNT, CDR2 YENEEA. The V and J ends lost 3 bases and 4 bases, in that order; junction bases with no gene match: 2. The CDR3 sequence is 14 residues long. Here the CDR3 reads CASSFAGGPDTQYF. CDR3 sequence (DNA): TGTGCCAGCAGCTTTGCGGGGGGGCCAGATACGCAGTATTTT.

J is TRBJ1-5 and V is TRBV7-8; 7 bases are a match to TRBD1. V shed 4 bases, J shed 11 bases, and the junction held 11 bases outside the gene matches. The CDR3 runs 14 residues. Germline CDR1 and CDR2: SGHVS and FQNEAQ. The CDR3 is CASSSSVRGQSQHF. Here the CDR3 DNA reads TGTGCCAGCAGCTCTAGCGTCAGGGGACAGTCCCAGCATTTT. The complete variable domain, with remaining parts taken from reference TRBV7-8 and TRBJ1-5, reads GAGVSQSPRYKVAKRGQDVALRCDPISGHVSLFWYQQALGQGPEFLTYFQNEAQLDKSGLPSDRFFAERPEGSVSTLKIQRTQQEDSAVYLCASSSSVRGQSQHFGDGTRLSIL.